Sequencing of this T cell receptor (beta chain) was carried out in a study of neoadjuvant anti-PD-1 for oral cavity cancer. Study-level points and caveats: Higher pretreatment blood Treg/Th17 ratios correlated with higher pretreatment blood and lower post-treatment tumor TCRbeta clonality.

CDR1 and CDR2 from the germline V gene are LGHNA and YNFKEQ. Germline trimming cut 0 bases from V and 9 bases from J; bases unmatched to any gene: 18. This CDR3 spans 19 amino acids. Most tumor samples had approximately 4.6 ug input DNA in two replicates. Libraries were prepared by immunoSEQ multiplex PCR; TCRdb keeps only in-frame clonotypes and omits some of them. The sample has about 9,300 clones, around 63% seen once; the top ten hold roughly 8.3%. As to this clone: No antigen is known for it.

This clonotype originated in a person aged 35-79 years with oral cavity squamous cell carcinoma. The chain is built from TRBV4-2 and TRBJ1-5; TRBD1 agrees at 9 bases. The source material was tumor tissue, sampled before nivolumab (anti-PD-1) treatment. CDR3 in amino acids: CASSQETSDRGIVFWPQHF. The CDR3 coding sequence is TGTGCCAGCAGCCAAGAGACCTCGGACAGGGGTATTGTGTTTTGGCCCCAGCATTTT.